The 32 T cell receptor beta chains below come from one sample, sequenced in a study of shared clonotypes between healthy human individuals. Produced via immunoSEQ multiplex PCR; TCRdb's table is partial and in-frame only. Of about 990,000 clones in the sample, 70% to 80% were seen once. Specimen: memory CD4+ T cells from PBMCs. Subset here: CD45RA-negative fraction. Receptor source: a man younger than 35 in good health. Some clones in this sample may be carry-over from other donors' samples.

As for this clone: The CDR3 does not close with the conserved phenylalanine or tryptophan, likely indicating a read error. The chain recombines TRBV30 with TRBJ1-1, with D perhaps matching TRBD1 (6 bases). Per the germline V gene, CDR1 is GTSNPN and CDR2 is SVGIG (reference sequence). This CDR3 is built from 13 residues. V was cut by 5 bases and J by 4 bases, with 14 bases left in between. CDR3 amino acids: CAWAVGGATEAFL. CDR3 DNA sequence: TGTGCCTGGGCCGTCGGGGGGGCCACTGAAGCTTTCCTT.

The chain joins TRBV6-1 to TRBJ2-7; 7 positions match TRBD1. The ends lost 0 bases at V and 6 bases at J; junction bases unmatched: 2. From germline, CDR1 is MNHNS and CDR2 SASEGT. The CDR3 spans 13 residues. The CDR3 loop is CASSEATGREQYF. The CDR3 DNA is TGTGCCAGCAGTGAAGCGACAGGGCGCGAGCAGTACTTC.

The chain employs TRBV2 and TRBJ2-5; 9 bases agree with TRBD1. CDR1 and CDR2 (germline): SNHLY, FYNNEI. The CDR3 contains 14 residues. J gave up 2 bases and V 6 bases, and 4 bases lay outside the gene matches. Written as DNA, the CDR3 is TGTGCCAGCAGGGCCGGGACAGGGCAAGAGACCCAGTACTTC. Protein: CASRAGTGQETQYF.

This rearrangement joins TRBV9 to TRBJ2-7, with 8 nucleotides matching TRBD1. The germline V gene encodes CDR1 SGDLS and CDR2 YYNGEE. The trim removed 4 bases at V and 3 bases at J, leaving 9 bases unmatched. The CDR3 contains 15 residues. The CDR3 nucleotides read TGTGCCAGCAGCCCCCACTCGACAGGGGACTACGAGCAGTACTTC. Translation: CASSPHSTGDYEQYF.

This clone was picked up one time. The rearrangement joins TRBV5-1 to TRBJ1-4; possible D gene TRBD1, 5 bases. Germline V gives CDR1 SGHRS, CDR2 YFSETQ. V was trimmed by 4 bases and J by 0 bases, leaving 13 bases between them. The length of the CDR3 is 16 residues. The CDR3 loop is CASSLSVGATNEKLFF. CDR3 DNA: TGCGCCAGCAGCCTGAGTGTGGGGGCAACTAATGAAAAACTGTTTTTT.

V and J are TRBV27 and TRBJ1-5; D remains ambiguous. With 2 bases removed from V and 4 bases from J, the gap between germline ends came to 9 bases. The V gene's germline CDR1 is MNHEY and CDR2 SMNVEV (reference sequence). The CDR3 runs 14 residues. The CDR3 DNA reads as TGTGCCAGCAGTTTAGGCCGATGGAATCAGCCCCAGCATTTT. Amino acid sequence: CASSLGRWNQPQHF.

The chain carries TRBV7-2 and TRBJ2-5; 8 positions agree with TRBD2. Germline V gives CDR1 SGHTA, CDR2 FQGNSA. The CDR3 sequence is 16 residues long. V was clipped by 1 base and J by 1 base; unmatched bases: 5. The CDR3 loop reads CASSLVAGLVQETQYF. The CDR3 DNA is TGTGCCAGCAGCTTAGTAGCGGGACTGGTCCAAGAGACCCAGTACTTC.

The genes are TRBV13 and TRBJ1-4; 7 nucleotides agree with TRBD1. This CDR3 region has 16 residues. After removal of 1 base from V and 1 base from J, the junction contained 3 bases not matched to a gene. Germline assignment: CDR1 PRHDT and CDR2 FYEKMQ (reference sequence). CDR3 in amino acids: CASSLAGGLTNEKLFF. The CDR3 bases are TGTGCCAGCAGCTTAGCAGGGGGATTAACTAATGAAAAACTGTTTTTT. The full variable domain, its missing parts supplied by reference TRBV13 and TRBJ1-4, is AAGVIQSPRHLIKEKRETATLKCYPIPRHDTVYWYQQGPGQDPQFLISFYEKMQSDKGSIPDRFSAQQFSDYHSELNMSSLELGDSALYFCASSLAGGLTNEKLFFGSGTQLSVL.

The chain recombines TRBV7-9 with TRBJ1-4, with D possibly matching TRBD1 (5 bases). This CDR3 has 15 residues. The ends were cut back, 4 bases at V and 3 bases at J, with 12 bases in the middle. Germline CDR1 is SEHNR and CDR2 is FQNEAQ (reference sequence). The CDR3 loop reads CASSSLDTANEKLFF. The DNA of the CDR3 is TGTGCCAGCAGCTCGCTGGACACAGCTAATGAAAAACTGTTTTTT. The full variable domain, its missing parts supplied by reference TRBV7-9 and TRBJ1-4, is DTGVSQNPRHKITKRGQNVTFRCDPISEHNRLYWYRQTLGQGPEFLTYFQNEAQLEKSRLLSDRFSAERPKGSFSTLEIQRTEQGDSAMYLCASSSLDTANEKLFFGSGTQLSVL.

Points on this clone: A read error may account for a junction end that differs from germline. This chain links TRBV4-2 with TRBJ2-5; the D gene could be TRBD1 or TRBD2 (5 bases each). From germline, CDR1 is LGHNA and CDR2 YNFKEQ. The CDR3 spans 17 residues. The DNA for the CDR3 is TGTGCCAGCAGCCAAGATGTGACGGGGCATTATGAAGAGACCCAGCACTTC. Translation gives CASSQDVTGHYEETQHF.

V is TRBV18 and J is TRBJ2-7; a weak D match, TRBD1 (6 bases). V lost 2 bases, J lost 2 bases, and 13 bases lay in between. Looked up from germline, CDR1 is KGHSH and CDR2 is LQKENI. The CDR3 is 15 residues long. The CDR3 is CASSPVWQGTYEQYF. The CDR3 DNA sequence: TGTGCCAGCTCACCAGTTTGGCAGGGGACCTACGAGCAGTACTTC. Filled out from reference TRBV18 and TRBJ2-7, the complete variable domain reads NAGVMQNPRHLVRRRGQEARLRCSPMKGHSHVYWYRQLPEEGLKFMVYLQKENIIDESGMPKERFSAEFPKEGPSILRIQQVVRGDSAAYFCASSPVWQGTYEQYFGPGTRLTVT.

This clone was seen only a few times. J is TRBJ1-2 and V is TRBV6-5; no clear D gene. The CDR3 covers 15 residues. The germline V gene has CDR1 MNHEY and CDR2 SVGAGI. The V gene lost 0 bases and the J gene lost 8 bases, with 16 bases spanning the gap. The CDR3 protein is CASSYSNPGSGGYTF. In DNA form, the CDR3 reads TGTGCCAGCAGTTACTCGAATCCGGGTTCGGGAGGCTACACCTTC.

V is TRBV7-2 and J is TRBJ2-3, with a tentative D call TRBD2 (6 bases). CDR1 is SGHTA and CDR2 is FQGNSA in the germline V gene. Trimming cost V 5 bases and J 4 bases, with 19 bases left between them. CDR3 length: 16 amino acids. The CDR3 region is CASSLRGPRVPDTQYF. The CDR3 coding sequence is TGTGCCAGCAGCCTGCGGGGACCAAGAGTCCCAGATACGCAGTATTTT.

V usage is TRBV15 and J usage is TRBJ2-7, with 7 bases that match TRBD1. The germline V gene encodes CDR1 LNHNV and CDR2 YYDKDF (reference sequence). V lost 0 bases to trimming and J lost 3 bases; unmatched junction nucleotides: 8. CDR3 length: 16 amino acids. This CDR3 reads CATSRDSGRQGYEQYF. In nucleotides, the CDR3 is TGTGCCACCAGCAGAGATTCCGGGCGACAGGGCTACGAGCAGTACTTC.

This clone was counted at least ten times. V is TRBV7-9 and J is TRBJ1-1; D is perhaps TRBD1 (6 bases). This CDR3 has 13 residues. Germline V gene data show CDR1 as SEHNR and CDR2 as FQNEAQ (reference sequence). The V end lost 2 bases, the J end lost 11 bases, and 15 bases lay between the germline ends. The DNA for the CDR3 is TGTGCCAGCAGCTTAACGGCGGGGGGCGTCGCTTTCTTT. Protein: CASSLTAGGVAFF.

This sequence joins TRBV5-4 and TRBJ2-1, with 8 bases matching TRBD1. Germline loops: CDR1 SGHNT, CDR2 YYREEE (reference sequence). The CDR3 has 15 residues. V shed 4 bases and J 0 bases; nucleotides not matched to a gene: 3. The CDR3 DNA sequence: TGTGCCAGCAGCCGCGGACAGGGCTCCTACAATGAGCAGTTCTTC. It is translated as CASSRGQGSYNEQFF.

This clone occurred a few times. This chain joins TRBV6-1 and TRBJ1-2; 9 bases align to TRBD1. The CDR3 spans 13 residues. With 4 bases clipped from V and 6 bases from J, the junction kept 3 bases outside the gene matches. The germline CDR1 and CDR2 sequences are MNHNS and SASEGT. CDR3 DNA sequence: TGTGCCAGCAGTGCCGACAGGGGGAATGGCTACACCTTC. Protein product: CASSADRGNGYTF.

V is TRBV9 and J is TRBJ1-1; TRBD1 matches at 7 bases. Germline CDR1 reads SGDLS; CDR2 reads YYNGEE. V was pared by 3 bases and J by 5 bases, with 10 bases of the junction left unmatched. This CDR3 comprises 15 residues. The CDR3 sequence: CASSARGAGGTEAFF. CDR3 sequence (DNA): TGTGCCAGCAGCGCTCGCGGCGCAGGGGGTACTGAAGCTTTCTTT.

The rearrangement uses TRBV4-1 and TRBJ1-4; D gene uncertain. Germline-derived CDR1 and CDR2 are MGHRA and YSYEKL. The CDR3 runs 15 residues. Trimming took off 6 bases at V and 0 bases at J, with 11 bases between the two ends. Written as DNA, the CDR3 is TGCGCCAGCAGGAGGACCGAGACAACTAATGAAAAACTGTTTTTT. Protein: CASRRTETTNEKLFF.

The chain joins TRBV6-6 to TRBJ2-2; the D is unclear. The CDR3 loop spans 13 amino acids. Trimming left V 7 bases short and J 6 bases short, with 12 bases between. Germline CDR1 MNHNY, CDR2 SVGAGI (reference sequence). CDR3 bases: TGTGCCAGCACCCATTACGGGCCCGGGGAGCTGTTTTTT. Amino acids: CASTHYGPGELFF.

In this sample, this clone turned up once. The genes are TRBV6-4 and TRBJ2-7; D remains ambiguous. Germline V gene data show CDR1 as MRHNA and CDR2 as SNTAGT. This CDR3 is built from 15 residues. Deletions cut 0 bases from V and 3 bases from J, with 12 bases between. CDR3 region: CASSDSGRADYEQYF. The CDR3 region has the DNA TGTGCCAGCAGTGACTCTGGTAGAGCCGACTACGAGCAGTACTTC.

This rearrangement joins TRBV28 to TRBJ2-5, with D possibly being TRBD1 (6 bases). CDR3 length: 13 residues. Germline V lookup: CDR1 MDHEN, CDR2 SYDVKM. Deletions cut 3 bases from V and 4 bases from J, with 9 bases between. The CDR3 spells CASSFADRETQYF. DNA of the CDR3: TGTGCCAGCAGTTTCGCGGACAGAGAGACCCAGTACTTC.

About this clone itself: Other nucleotide sequences from this sample produce the same CDR3. The chain recombines TRBV10-3 with TRBJ2-3, with D possibly TRBD2 on 5 matching bases. This CDR3 has 15 amino acids. Germline values: CDR1 ENHRY, CDR2 SYGVKD. V gave up 2 bases and J gave up 2 bases, with 11 bases separating them. In DNA form, the CDR3 reads TGTGCCATCAGTGAGGATGGAGGAGACACAGATACGCAGTATTTT. Its protein product is CAISEDGGDTDTQYF.

This clone turned up a few times. V gene TRBV2 combines with J gene TRBJ1-1; 7 positions match TRBD1. The ends lost 9 bases at V and 3 bases at J; junction bases unmatched: 7. CDR3 size: 13 residues. CDR1 is SNHLY, CDR2 FYNNEI, per germline. The CDR3 loop is CARGGTGYTEAFF. The CDR3 region has the DNA TGTGCCAGAGGGGGCACGGGGTACACTGAAGCTTTCTTT.

This chain links TRBV5-4 with TRBJ2-2; tentatively, D is TRBD1 (6 bases). The V and J ends lost 0 bases and 0 bases respectively, with 18 bases between them. Germline V CDR1 and CDR2: SGHNT, YYREEE (reference sequence). The CDR3 loop spans 19 amino acids. The CDR3 is CASSLVTGWGIANTGELFF. The CDR3 DNA sequence: TGTGCCAGCAGCTTGGTAACAGGGTGGGGAATAGCGAACACCGGGGAGCTGTTTTTT. The full variable domain, completed using reference TRBV5-4 and TRBJ2-2, is ETGVTQSPTHLIKTRGQQVTLRCSSQSGHNTVSWYQQALGQGPQFIFQYYREEENGRGNFPPRFSGLQFPNYSSELNVNALELDDSALYLCASSLVTGWGIANTGELFFGEGSRLTVL.

The V call is TRBV2, the J call TRBJ2-7; D call uncertain. V was shortened by 7 bases and J by 1 base, with 8 bases between the two germline ends. CDR3 length: 12 amino acids. Germline V CDR1 and CDR2: SNHLY, FYNNEI. The CDR3 spells CASMSLSYEQYF. CDR3 coding DNA: TGTGCCAGCATGAGCCTTTCCTACGAGCAGTACTTC.

This sequence joins TRBV28 and TRBJ1-5; 10 bases fit TRBD1. The V gene end was trimmed by 8 bases and the J gene end by 5 bases; junction bases not matched to a gene: 9. The CDR3 covers 15 residues. Germline loops: CDR1 MDHEN, CDR2 SYDVKM. The CDR3 DNA sequence: TGTGCCAGCGGTATAACGGGACAGGGGTATCAGCCCCAGCATTTT. It codes for CASGITGQGYQPQHF.

The CDR3 DNA follows: TGCGCCAGCAGCCGACAGGGGCCCCGGGAGACTGAAGCTTTCTTT. This gives the protein CASSRQGPRETEAFF. The V gene is TRBV5-1, the J gene TRBJ1-1; 8 bases agree with TRBD1. V trimming: 4 bases; J trimming: 5 bases; junction bases outside the gene matches: 10. Germline-derived CDR1 and CDR2 are SGHRS and YFSETQ. This CDR3 region has 15 residues.

This sequence joins TRBV29-1 and TRBJ2-5, with D possibly called TRBD1 or TRBD2 (6 bases each). The ends were cut back, 3 bases at V and 7 bases at J, with 21 bases in the middle. The CDR3 extends over 15 amino acids. Germline CDR1 reads SQVTM; CDR2 reads ANQGSEA. The CDR3 DNA reads TGCAGCGTTGATGGGGGGCAGAGGGCACCAGGGACCCAGTACTTC. Its protein is CSVDGGQRAPGTQYF.

The chain couples TRBV9 to TRBJ2-3; 9 nucleotides align to TRBD2. The CDR3 consists of 16 residues. The V and J ends lost 0 bases and 4 bases, in that order; junction bases with no gene match: 6. Germline lookup yields CDR1 SGDLS and CDR2 YYNGEE. The chain's CDR3 is CASSVESGRNSDTQYF. Written as DNA, the CDR3 is TGTGCCAGCAGCGTAGAGAGCGGGAGGAACTCAGATACGCAGTATTTT. The full variable domain, its missing parts supplied by reference TRBV9 and TRBJ2-3, is DSGVTQTPKHLITATGQRVTLRCSPRSGDLSVYWYQQSLDQGLQFLIQYYNGEERAKGNILERFSAQQFPDLHSELNLSSLELGDSALYFCASSVESGRNSDTQYFGPGTRLTVL.

The V call is TRBV7-2, the J call TRBJ1-1, with a tentative D call TRBD1 (5 bases). The ends were cut back, 3 bases at V and 0 bases at J, with 11 bases in the middle. This CDR3 has 15 residues. Germline CDR1 reads SGHTA; CDR2 reads FQGNSA. For the CDR3, the DNA is TGTGCCAGCAGCTTCATAGGGACGATGAACACTGAAGCTTTCTTT. Amino acids: CASSFIGTMNTEAFF.

V is TRBV9 and J is TRBJ2-1; D not certain. V was clipped by 4 bases and J by 12 bases, with 17 bases between them. Germline CDR1 reads SGDLS; CDR2 reads YYNGEE. The CDR3 is 13 amino acids. CDR3 residues: CASSPRLLPGQFF. CDR3 coding DNA: TGTGCCAGCAGCCCGCGACTCCTCCCGGGGCAGTTCTTC.